Listed here are 16 T cell receptor beta chains from one sample, sequenced in a study of blood T cell repertoires in COVID-19. TCRdb's table, derived via immunoSEQ multiplex PCR, lists solely in-frame clones and lacks some. The sample has some 180,000 clones, about 90% seen once. The sample was peripheral blood. The receptors come from a man aged 55-75 years with active or convalescent COVID-19.

This chain uses TRBV19 with TRBJ2-1; D not certain. CDR1 is LNHDA and CDR2 is SQIVND in the germline V gene (reference sequence). CDR3 length: 15 residues. V was shortened by 3 bases and J by 0 bases, with 9 bases between the two germline ends. In DNA, the CDR3 is TGTGCCAGTAGTATTTTGGGCGTCTCCTACAATGAGCAGTTCTTC. Its protein is CASSILGVSYNEQFF.

CDR3 DNA sequence: TGTGCCAGTAGCCCCGTCGCCTCCGTAGTGGGCTACACCTTC. It codes for CASSPVASVVGYTF. This sequence joins TRBV19 and TRBJ1-2; D uncertain. The CDR3 has 14 residues. Trimming shortened V by 6 bases and J by 8 bases, and 19 bases separated the two germline ends. CDR1 is LNHDA and CDR2 is SQIVND in the germline V gene (reference sequence). The full variable domain, its missing parts supplied by reference TRBV19 and TRBJ1-2, is DGGITQSPKYLFRKEGQNVTLSCEQNLNHDAMYWYRQDPGQGLRLIYYSQIVNDFQKGDIAEGYSVSREKKESFPLTVTSAQKNPTAFYLCASSPVASVVGYTFGSGTRLTVV.

This chain connects TRBV4-1 to TRBJ1-5, with D perhaps matching TRBD1 (6 bases). Germline assignment: CDR1 MGHRA and CDR2 YSYEKL. The CDR3 covers 18 residues. V lost 4 bases and J lost 1, with 20 bases in between. The CDR3 is CASSPRDRRLMSNQPQHF. In DNA, the CDR3 is TGCGCCAGCAGCCCCCGAGACAGGAGACTAATGAGCAATCAGCCCCAGCATTTT.

V usage is TRBV5-1 and J usage is TRBJ1-2, with D unclear. From germline, CDR1 is SGHRS and CDR2 YFSETQ. Trimming removed 0 bases at V and 6 bases at J, with 9 bases between. The CDR3 length is 13 residues. The CDR3 spells CASSLAGWNGYTF. The DNA of the CDR3 is TGCGCCAGCAGCTTGGCGGGGTGGAATGGCTACACCTTC.

The rearrangement joins TRBV7-2 to TRBJ2-7; TRBD2 matches at 11 bases. Losses at the gene ends were 5 bases for V and 3 bases for J; bases not matched to a gene: 9. The CDR3 contains 16 residues. The germline V gene has CDR1 SGHTA and CDR2 FQGNSA. For the CDR3, the DNA is TGTGCCAGCAGCCAGCATACTAGCGGGGGATTCTACGAGCAGTACTTC. It is translated as CASSQHTSGGFYEQYF.

The rearrangement links TRBV10-3 to TRBJ1-6; D may be TRBD1 (5 bases). This CDR3 contains 14 residues. Germline V lookup: CDR1 ENHRY, CDR2 SYGVKD. Trimming removed 0 bases from V and 10 bases from J, with 10 bases in between. The CDR3 sequence: CAISESTRVSPLHF. For the CDR3, the DNA is TGTGCCATCAGTGAGTCGACCAGGGTCTCACCCCTCCACTTT.

The rearrangement joins TRBV9 to TRBJ2-1, with D tentatively TRBD2 (6 bases). The V and J ends lost 3 bases and 9 bases respectively, with 16 bases between them. This CDR3 comprises 14 residues. Germline V CDR1 and CDR2: SGDLS, YYNGEE. In DNA, the CDR3 is TGTGCCAGCAGCGCCCAGACCGGGGGAAGTGAGCAGTTCTTC. This encodes CASSAQTGGSEQFF.

This clone came up a few times. The CDR3 spells CASSDRTSGGAPDTQYF. In DNA, the CDR3 is TGCGCCAGCAGTGACCGGACTAGCGGGGGGGCCCCAGATACGCAGTATTTT. This chain links TRBV10-1 with TRBJ2-3, with 15 bases lining up with TRBD2. J gave up 4 bases and V 3 bases, and 5 bases lay outside the gene matches. Germline V CDR1 and CDR2: WNHNN, SYGVQD (reference sequence). The CDR3 runs to 17 residues.

CDR3 DNA: TGTGCCAGCAGCTTAGGAGAGGTACAGGCGGATTATCAGCCCCAGCATTTT. It is translated as CASSLGEVQADYQPQHF. The chain carries TRBV7-9 and TRBJ1-5, with D perhaps matching TRBD1 (5 bases). V lost 1 base, J lost 5 bases, and 18 bases lay in between. Germline CDR1 and CDR2: SEHNR and FQNEAQ (reference sequence). The CDR3 consists of 17 residues.

V usage is TRBV5-1 and J usage is TRBJ2-7, with 9 nucleotides matching TRBD1. J lost 2 bases, V lost 0 bases, and 6 bases had no gene match. The CDR3 is 16 amino acids. Germline lookup yields CDR1 SGHRS and CDR2 YFSETQ. CDR3 loop: CASSLGTGDLTYEQYF. The CDR3 region has the DNA TGCGCCAGCAGCTTGGGGACAGGGGACCTAACCTACGAGCAGTACTTC.

This clone was counted once. The chain recombines TRBV3-1 (or the pseudogene TRBV3-2) with TRBJ1-1; 8 bases align to TRBD1. V lost 8 bases, J lost 5 bases, and 7 bases stayed unmatched. Germline CDR1 is LGHDT and CDR2 is YNNKEL (reference sequence). The CDR3 is 13 residues long. The CDR3 region has the DNA TGTGCCAGCGGACAGGGTGGGGGGACTGAAGCTTTCTTT. Protein: CASGQGGGTEAFF.

V usage is TRBV20-1 and J usage is TRBJ2-3, with TRBD2 matching 7 bases. With 3 bases clipped from V and 2 bases from J, the junction kept 5 bases outside the gene matches. The CDR3 consists of 14 residues. Germline CDR1 is DFQATT and CDR2 is SNEGSKA (reference sequence). CDR3 in DNA: TGCAGTGCTAGTGTAGGACTAGACACAGATACGCAGTATTTT. Translated: CSASVGLDTDTQYF.

The table lists this clone with a count of one. The rearrangement links TRBV6-1 to TRBJ2-1, with a tentative D call TRBD2 (5 bases). Trimming left V 2 bases short and J 5 bases short, with 10 bases between. The CDR3 covers 14 residues. The germline gives CDR1 MNHNS, CDR2 SASEGT. This CDR3 reads CASSEIGSNNEQFF. The CDR3 DNA reads as TGTGCCAGCAGTGAAATAGGGAGCAACAATGAGCAGTTCTTC.

The chain has TRBV19 and TRBJ1-2; D is unresolved. The length of the CDR3 is 14 residues. V gave up 2 bases and J gave up 1 base, with 8 bases separating them. Germline V gene sequence: CDR1 LNHDA, CDR2 SQIVND (reference sequence). The CDR3 DNA is TGTGCCAGTAGTATATCACACTATAACTATGGCTACACCTTC. Protein product: CASSISHYNYGYTF. The full variable domain, completed using reference TRBV19 and TRBJ1-2, is DGGITQSPKYLFRKEGQNVTLSCEQNLNHDAMYWYRQDPGQGLRLIYYSQIVNDFQKGDIAEGYSVSREKKESFPLTVTSAQKNPTAFYLCASSISHYNYGYTFGSGTRLTVV.

This clone appeared a few times. The genes are TRBV6-5 and TRBJ1-1; TRBD1 aligns across 7 bases. Looked up from germline, CDR1 is MNHEY and CDR2 is SVGAGI. The CDR3 spans 15 residues. V lost 2 bases and J lost 3; bases outside the gene matches: 6. CDR3 nucleotide sequence: TGTGCCAGCAGTTACGCAGGGGGAGCGGACACTGAAGCTTTCTTT. Its translation is CASSYAGGADTEAFF.

J is TRBJ1-2 and V is TRBV7-2; 9 bases map to TRBD1. Trimming cost V 4 bases and J 6 bases; bases outside gene matches: 6. The V gene's germline CDR1 is SGHTA and CDR2 FQGNSA. The CDR3 loop spans 14 amino acids. CDR3: CASSSTGGWDGYTF. Written as DNA, the CDR3 is TGTGCCAGCAGCTCTACAGGGGGCTGGGATGGCTACACCTTC.